This T cell receptor beta chain appears in the sequencing data of a study of cytomegalovirus exposure and HLA in healthy donors. Across the whole study: Early on, a data release was issued that held roughly 86 million unique TCRs from HLA-typed donors.

This clone was counted many times. The antigen is undetermined. Overall study findings and caveats: Reports credit the classifier with highly specific, highly sensitive diagnosis of cytomegalovirus status.

The length of the CDR3 is 14 residues. The V end was cut by 1 base, the J end by 6 bases, with 10 bases between. Germline CDR1 is SGHTA and CDR2 is FQGNSA. It was with 60 Vbeta and 13 Jbeta primers that the PCR ran. Generated by immunoSEQ multiplex PCR, the TCRdb table keeps only in-frame clones and is missing some. The profile shows 150,000 to 200,000 clones, approximately 76% of them singletons. The chain uses TRBV7-2 and TRBJ2-1; D is possibly TRBD2 (6 bases). Sequenced input: PBMCs. This TCR came from a female donor in good health and CMV-seronegative. For the CDR3, the DNA is TGTGCCAGCAGCTTAGGTCTGGGGGGCAATGAGCAGTTCTTC. Protein product: CASSLGLGGNEQFF. Full variable domain (rest looked up from reference TRBV7-2 and TRBJ2-1): GAGVSQSPSNKVTEKGKDVELRCDPISGHTALYWYRQSLGQGLEFLIYFQGNSAPDKSGLPSDRFSAERTGGSVSTLTIQRTQQEDSAVYLCASSLGLGGNEQFFGPGTRLTVL.